The clone carrying this TCR beta chain was counted at least ten times. These data originate in a study of T cells in Graves' hyperthyroidism and ophthalmopathy. TCR beta CDR3 regions were amplified from RNA transcripts. The TCR CDR3 first-round RT-PCR relied on the HTBI primer set. TCRdb recomputed calls from the multiplex PCR reads with MiXCR, one row per CDR3 protein. The sample has 600,000 to 750,000 distinct CDR3 sequences; approximately 15% are singletons. Trimming took 0 bases from V and 4 from J, leaving 13 bases between them. This CDR3 has 16 residues. CDR1 and CDR2 from the germline V gene are MNHEY and SVGAGI.

The origin of this receptor is a man aged 50 or older with Graves' hyperthyroidism. Sequencing input: blood. The V gene is TRBV6-5, the J gene TRBJ2-1, with D maybe TRBD1 (5 bases). The CDR3 DNA sequence: TGTGCCAGCAGTTACTCGGGGCAGGGAATATACAATGAGCAGTTCTTC. Its protein is CASSYSGQGIYNEQFF.